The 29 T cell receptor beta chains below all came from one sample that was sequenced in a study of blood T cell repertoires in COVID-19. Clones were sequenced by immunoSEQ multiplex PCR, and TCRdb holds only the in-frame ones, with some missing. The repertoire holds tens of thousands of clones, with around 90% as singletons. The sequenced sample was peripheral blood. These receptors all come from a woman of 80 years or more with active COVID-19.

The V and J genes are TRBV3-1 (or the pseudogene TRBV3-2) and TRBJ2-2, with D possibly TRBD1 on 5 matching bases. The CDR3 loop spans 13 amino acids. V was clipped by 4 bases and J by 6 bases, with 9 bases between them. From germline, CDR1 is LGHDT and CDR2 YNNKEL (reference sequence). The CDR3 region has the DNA TGTGCCAGCAGCCGCAGGGCCCCCGGGGAGCTGTTTTTT. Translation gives CASSRRAPGELFF.

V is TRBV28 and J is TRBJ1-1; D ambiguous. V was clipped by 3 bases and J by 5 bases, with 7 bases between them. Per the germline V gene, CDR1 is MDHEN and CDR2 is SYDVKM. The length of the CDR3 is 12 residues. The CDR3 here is CASSLRATEAFF. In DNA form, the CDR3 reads TGTGCCAGCAGTTTGAGGGCGACTGAAGCTTTCTTT.

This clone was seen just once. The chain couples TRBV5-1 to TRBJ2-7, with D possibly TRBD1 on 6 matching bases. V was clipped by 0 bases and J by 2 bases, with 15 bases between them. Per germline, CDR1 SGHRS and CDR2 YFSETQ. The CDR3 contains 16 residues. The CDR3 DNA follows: TGCGCCAGCAGCTTGGACTTGGGGGCTTCCCCCTACGAGCAGTACGTC. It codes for CASSLDLGASPYEQYV.

CDR3 in DNA: TGTGCCAGCACGAGATCCTACGAGCAGTACTTC. Translation: CASTRSYEQYF. This rearrangement joins TRBV28 to TRBJ2-7; D is ambiguous. The CDR3 spans 11 residues. V lost 7 bases to trimming and J lost 1 base, with 5 bases between them. Germline CDR1 and CDR2: MDHEN and SYDVKM. The whole variable domain, remainder taken from reference TRBV28 and TRBJ2-7, is DVKVTQSSRYLVKRTGEKVFLECVQDMDHENMFWYRQDPGLGLRLIYFSYDVKMKEKGDIPEGYSVSREKKERFSLILESASTNQTSMYLCASTRSYEQYFGPGTRLTVT.

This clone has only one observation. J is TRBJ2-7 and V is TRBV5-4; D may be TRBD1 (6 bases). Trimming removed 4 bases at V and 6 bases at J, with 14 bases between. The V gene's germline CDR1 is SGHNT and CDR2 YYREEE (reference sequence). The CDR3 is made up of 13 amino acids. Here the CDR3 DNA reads TGTGCCAGCAGCCCAAACAGGGCCGGCGAGCAGTACGTC. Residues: CASSPNRAGEQYV.

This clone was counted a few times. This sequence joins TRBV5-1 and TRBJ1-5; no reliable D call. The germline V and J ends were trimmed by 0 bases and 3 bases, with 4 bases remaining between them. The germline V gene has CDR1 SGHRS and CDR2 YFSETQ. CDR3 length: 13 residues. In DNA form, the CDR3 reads TGCGCCAGCAGCTTGGAGCCCAATCAGCCCCAGCATTTT. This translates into CASSLEPNQPQHF.

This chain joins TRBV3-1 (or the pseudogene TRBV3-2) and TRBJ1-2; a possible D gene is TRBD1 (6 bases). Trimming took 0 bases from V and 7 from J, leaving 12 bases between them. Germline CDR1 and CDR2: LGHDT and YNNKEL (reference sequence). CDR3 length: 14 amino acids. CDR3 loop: CASSQDTGGLGYTF. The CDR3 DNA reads TGTGCCAGCAGCCAAGATACGGGGGGCCTTGGCTACACCTTC.

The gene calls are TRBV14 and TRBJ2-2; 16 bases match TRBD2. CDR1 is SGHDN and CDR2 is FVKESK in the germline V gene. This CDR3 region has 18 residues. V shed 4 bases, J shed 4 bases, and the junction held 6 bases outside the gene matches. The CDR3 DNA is TGTGCCAGCAGCCCGAGAGGGACTAGCGGGAGGGCCACCGGGGAGCTGTTTTTT. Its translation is CASSPRGTSGRATGELFF.

CDR3 bases: TGTGCCAGCAGCCCCCCGGGACAGAAATACGAGCAGTACTTC. Residues: CASSPPGQKYEQYF. This chain joins TRBV7-9 and TRBJ2-7, with 7 nucleotides matching TRBD1. In germline, CDR1 is SEHNR, CDR2 FQNEAQ (reference sequence). CDR3 length: 14 amino acids. The ends lost 5 bases at V and 4 bases at J; junction bases unmatched: 8.

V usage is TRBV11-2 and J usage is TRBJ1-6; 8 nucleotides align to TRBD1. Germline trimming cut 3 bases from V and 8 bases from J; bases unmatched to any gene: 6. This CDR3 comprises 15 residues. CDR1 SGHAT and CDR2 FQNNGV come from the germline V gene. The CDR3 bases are TGTGCCAGCAGCTTTCGGACAGGGAGGGATTCACCCCTCCACTTT. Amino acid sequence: CASSFRTGRDSPLHF.

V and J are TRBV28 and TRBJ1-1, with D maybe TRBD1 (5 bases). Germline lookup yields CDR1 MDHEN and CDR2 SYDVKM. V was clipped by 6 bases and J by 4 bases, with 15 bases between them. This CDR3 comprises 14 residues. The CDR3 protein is CASRRPGFGTEAFF. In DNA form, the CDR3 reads TGTGCCAGCAGAAGACCAGGGTTTGGCACTGAAGCTTTCTTT. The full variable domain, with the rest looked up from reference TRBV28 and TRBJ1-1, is DVKVTQSSRYLVKRTGEKVFLECVQDMDHENMFWYRQDPGLGLRLIYFSYDVKMKEKGDIPEGYSVSREKKERFSLILESASTNQTSMYLCASRRPGFGTEAFFGQGTRLTVV.

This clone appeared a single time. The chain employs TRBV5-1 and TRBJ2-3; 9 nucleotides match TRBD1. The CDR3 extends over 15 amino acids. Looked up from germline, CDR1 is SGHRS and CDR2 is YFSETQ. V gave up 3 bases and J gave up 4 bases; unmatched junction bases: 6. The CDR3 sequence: CASSSLTGGADTQYF. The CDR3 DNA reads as TGCGCCAGCAGCTCCCTAACAGGGGGCGCAGATACGCAGTATTTT. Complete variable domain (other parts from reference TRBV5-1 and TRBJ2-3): KAGVTQTPRYLIKTRGQQVTLSCSPISGHRSVSWYQQTPGQGLQFLFEYFSETQRNKGNFPGRFSGRQFSNSRSEMNVSTLELGDSALYLCASSSLTGGADTQYFGPGTRLTVL.

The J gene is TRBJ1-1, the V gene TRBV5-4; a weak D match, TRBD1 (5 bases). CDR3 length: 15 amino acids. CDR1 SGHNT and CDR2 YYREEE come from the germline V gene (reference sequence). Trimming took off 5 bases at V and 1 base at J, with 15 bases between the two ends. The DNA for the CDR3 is TGTGCCAGCAGACCCGGGGCGGGAGAGAACACTGAAGCTTTCTTT. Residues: CASRPGAGENTEAFF.

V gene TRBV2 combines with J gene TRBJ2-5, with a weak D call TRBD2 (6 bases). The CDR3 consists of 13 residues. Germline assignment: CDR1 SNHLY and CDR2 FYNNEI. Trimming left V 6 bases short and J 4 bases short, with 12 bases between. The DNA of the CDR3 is TGTGCCAGCAGCGGACTACCACGAGAGACCCAGTACTTC. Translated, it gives CASSGLPRETQYF.

Written as DNA, the CDR3 is TGTGCCAGTAGTATTGATCTATCCCGCTATGGCTACACCTTC. Its translation: CASSIDLSRYGYTF. The J gene is TRBJ1-2, the V gene TRBV19; D remains ambiguous. The CDR3 is 14 residues long. CDR1 and CDR2 from the germline V gene are LNHDA and SQIVND (reference sequence). Trimming took off 3 bases at V and 4 bases at J, with 12 bases between the two ends.

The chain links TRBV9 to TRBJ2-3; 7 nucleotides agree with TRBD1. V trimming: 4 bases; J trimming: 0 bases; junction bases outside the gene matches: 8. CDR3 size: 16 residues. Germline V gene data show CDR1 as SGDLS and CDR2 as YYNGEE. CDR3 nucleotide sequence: TGTGCCAGCAGCTCAGTGACAGGGCAGAGCACAGATACGCAGTATTTT. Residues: CASSSVTGQSTDTQYF.

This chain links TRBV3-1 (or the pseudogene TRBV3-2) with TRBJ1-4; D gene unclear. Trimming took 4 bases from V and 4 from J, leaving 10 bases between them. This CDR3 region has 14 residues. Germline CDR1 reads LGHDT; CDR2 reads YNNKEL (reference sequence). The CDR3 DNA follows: TGTGCCAGCAGCCTAGGCCGGAGTAATGAAAAACTGTTTTTT. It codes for CASSLGRSNEKLFF.

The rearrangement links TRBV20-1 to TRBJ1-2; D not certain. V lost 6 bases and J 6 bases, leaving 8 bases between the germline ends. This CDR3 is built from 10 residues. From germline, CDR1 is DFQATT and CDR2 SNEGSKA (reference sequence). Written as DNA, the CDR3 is TGCAGTGCCGCGGGAAATGGCTACACCTTC. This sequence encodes CSAAGNGYTF.

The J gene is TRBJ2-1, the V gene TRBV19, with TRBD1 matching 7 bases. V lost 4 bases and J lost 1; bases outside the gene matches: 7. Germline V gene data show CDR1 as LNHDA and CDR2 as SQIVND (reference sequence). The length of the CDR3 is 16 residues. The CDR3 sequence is CASSTIRDRSYNEQFF. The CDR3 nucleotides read TGTGCCAGTAGTACGATCCGGGACAGATCCTACAATGAGCAGTTCTTC.

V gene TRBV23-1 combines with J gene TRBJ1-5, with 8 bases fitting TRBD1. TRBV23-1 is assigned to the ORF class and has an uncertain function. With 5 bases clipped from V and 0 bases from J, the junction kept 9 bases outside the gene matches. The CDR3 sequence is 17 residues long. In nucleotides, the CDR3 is TGCGCCAGCAGTACCCTCGACAGGGGATATAGCAATCAGCCCCAGCATTTT. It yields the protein CASSTLDRGYSNQPQHF.

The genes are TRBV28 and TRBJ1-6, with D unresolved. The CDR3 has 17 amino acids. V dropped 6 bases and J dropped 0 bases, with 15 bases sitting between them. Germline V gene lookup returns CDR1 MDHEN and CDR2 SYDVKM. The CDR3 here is CASRPKILSSYNSPLHF. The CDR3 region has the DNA TGTGCCAGCAGACCCAAGATCCTAAGCTCCTATAATTCACCCCTCCACTTT. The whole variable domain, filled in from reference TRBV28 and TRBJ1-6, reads DVKVTQSSRYLVKRTGEKVFLECVQDMDHENMFWYRQDPGLGLRLIYFSYDVKMKEKGDIPEGYSVSREKKERFSLILESASTNQTSMYLCASRPKILSSYNSPLHFGNGTRLTVT.

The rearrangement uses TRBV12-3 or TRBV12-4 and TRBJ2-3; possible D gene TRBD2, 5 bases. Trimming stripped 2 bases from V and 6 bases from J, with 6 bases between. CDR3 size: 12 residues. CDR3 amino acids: CASSLWEDTQYF. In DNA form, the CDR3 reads TGTGCCAGCAGTTTATGGGAGGATACGCAGTATTTT.

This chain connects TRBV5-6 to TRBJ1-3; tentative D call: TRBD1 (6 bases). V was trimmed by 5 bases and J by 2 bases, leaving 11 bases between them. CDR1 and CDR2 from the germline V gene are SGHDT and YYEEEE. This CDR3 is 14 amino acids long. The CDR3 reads CASREGGAGNTIYF. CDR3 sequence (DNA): TGTGCCAGCAGGGAGGGGGGGGCTGGAAACACCATATATTTT.

CDR3 loop: CASSQDRGQGVGNEQFF. The CDR3 coding sequence is TGTGCCAGCAGCCAAGATAGGGGGCAGGGGGTAGGGAATGAGCAGTTCTTC. V usage is TRBV4-2 and J usage is TRBJ2-1; 7 nucleotides agree with TRBD1. The germline V gene has CDR1 LGHNA and CDR2 YNFKEQ. V lost 0 bases, J lost 7 bases, and 12 bases stayed unmatched. The CDR3 covers 17 residues.

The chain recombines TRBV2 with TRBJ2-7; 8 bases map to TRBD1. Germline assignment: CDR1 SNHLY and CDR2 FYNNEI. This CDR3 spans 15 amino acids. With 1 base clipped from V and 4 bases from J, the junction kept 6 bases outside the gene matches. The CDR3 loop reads CASSEGRTGMYEQYV. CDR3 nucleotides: TGTGCCAGCAGTGAAGGGCGGACAGGGATGTACGAGCAGTACGTC.

The CDR3 loop reads CASSLLQGNEQYF. CDR3 bases: TGTGCCAGCAGTTTGCTACAGGGGAACGAGCAGTACTTC. V usage is TRBV28 and J usage is TRBJ2-7, with TRBD1 matching 7 bases. The J segment lost 5 bases and the V segment lost 3 bases, leaving 4 bases of the junction unmatched. The CDR3 covers 13 residues. CDR1 and CDR2 from the germline V gene are MDHEN and SYDVKM.

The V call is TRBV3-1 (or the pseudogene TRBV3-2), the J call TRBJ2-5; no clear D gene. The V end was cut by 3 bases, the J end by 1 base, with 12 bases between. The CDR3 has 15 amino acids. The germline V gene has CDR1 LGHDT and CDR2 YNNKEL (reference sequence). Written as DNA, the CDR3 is TGTGCCAGCAGCCAGGGCTCCCAGACCCAAGAGACCCAGTACTTC. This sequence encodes CASSQGSQTQETQYF.

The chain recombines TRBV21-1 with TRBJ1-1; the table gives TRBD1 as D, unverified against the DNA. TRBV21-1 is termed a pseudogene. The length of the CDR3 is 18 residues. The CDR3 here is CASSKRAWDREESTEAFF. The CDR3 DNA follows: TGTGCCAGCAGCAAAAGGGCGTGGGACAGGGAGGAGAGCACTGAAGCTTTCTTT.

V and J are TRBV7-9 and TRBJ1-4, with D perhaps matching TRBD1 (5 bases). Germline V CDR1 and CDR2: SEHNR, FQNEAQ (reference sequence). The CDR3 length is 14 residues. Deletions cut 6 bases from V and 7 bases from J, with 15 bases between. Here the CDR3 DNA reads TGTGCCAGCAGTCCCCCGGGGGGGATTGAAAAACTGTTTTTT. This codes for CASSPPGGIEKLFF.